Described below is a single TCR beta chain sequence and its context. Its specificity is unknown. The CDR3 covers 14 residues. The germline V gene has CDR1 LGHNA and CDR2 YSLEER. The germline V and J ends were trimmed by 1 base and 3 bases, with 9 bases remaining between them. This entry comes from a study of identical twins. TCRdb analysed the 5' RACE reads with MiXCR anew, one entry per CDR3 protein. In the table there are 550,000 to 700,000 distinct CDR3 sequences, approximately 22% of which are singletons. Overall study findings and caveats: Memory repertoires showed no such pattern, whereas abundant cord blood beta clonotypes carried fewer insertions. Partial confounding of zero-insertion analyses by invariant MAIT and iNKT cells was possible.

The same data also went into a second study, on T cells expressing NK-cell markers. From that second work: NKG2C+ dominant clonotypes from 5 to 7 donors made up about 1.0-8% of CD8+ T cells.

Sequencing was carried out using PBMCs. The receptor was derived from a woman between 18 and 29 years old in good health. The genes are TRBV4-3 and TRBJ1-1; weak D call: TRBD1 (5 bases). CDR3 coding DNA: TGCGCCAGCAGCCAAGTTGTAGGGGACACTGAAGCTTTCTTT. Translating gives CASSQVVGDTEAFF.